One and the same sample provided the 18 T cell receptor beta chains below, sequenced in a study of vaccination effects on CD4 cells after COVID-19. The table came from immunoSEQ multiplex PCR; TCRdb's copy has only in-frame clones and leaves some out. The sample holds about 53,000 clones, 70% to 80% seen once. Following a 10-day culture, CD4+ T cells were purified. Their cognate antigens are unknown. The sample in question was CD4+ T cells from PBMCs cultured without peptide, obtained before COVID-19 vaccination. The receptors originated from a human donor who received a COVID-19 vaccine.

V is TRBV19 and J is TRBJ2-2; D is perhaps TRBD1 or TRBD2 (5 bases each). The CDR3 is 16 amino acids. Trimming stripped 5 bases from V and 5 bases from J, with 18 bases between. In germline, CDR1 is LNHDA, CDR2 SQIVND (reference sequence). The CDR3 region has the DNA TGTGCCAGTAGTGCCTACTCCGGGACCGGGACCGGGGAGCTGTTTTTT. Protein: CASSAYSGTGTGELFF.

The chain combines TRBV6-5 with TRBJ2-7, with a tentative D call TRBD1 (6 bases). V was pared by 6 bases and J by 0 bases, with 12 bases between. Germline-derived CDR1 and CDR2 are MNHEY and SVGAGI. This CDR3 comprises 14 residues. CDR3: CASRRTEPSYEQYV. The DNA of the CDR3 is TGTGCCAGCAGGAGGACAGAACCCTCCTACGAGCAGTACGTC.

The chain's CDR3 is CASSLSSYAHTGELFF. The DNA for the CDR3 is TGTGCCAGCAGCTTATCCTCGTACGCCCACACCGGGGAGCTGTTTTTT. The gene calls are TRBV7-8 and TRBJ2-2; D ambiguous. The CDR3 contains 16 residues. CDR1 and CDR2 (germline): SGHVS, FQNEAQ. V gave up 2 bases and J gave up 3 bases, with 13 bases separating them.

The chain carries TRBV6-2 or TRBV6-3 and TRBJ1-5; 10 bases agree with TRBD1. The CDR3 runs 18 residues. The V gene's germline CDR1 is MNHEY and CDR2 SVGEGT. Trimming removed 4 bases from V and 3 bases from J; junction bases left unmatched: 12. CDR3 sequence (DNA): TGTGCCAGCAGTTTCCACACCGGGACAGGGGCACTCAATCAGCCCCAGCATTTT. Translated: CASSFHTGTGALNQPQHF.

The V call is TRBV2, the J call TRBJ1-4, with D unclear. This CDR3 contains 11 residues. V gave up 4 bases and J gave up 11 bases, with 8 bases separating them. Germline V gives CDR1 SNHLY, CDR2 FYNNEI. Here the CDR3 DNA reads TGTGCCAGCAGTGGGAACCAGAAACTGTTTTTT. This translates into CASSGNQKLFF.

This clone occurred a few times. The chain is built from TRBV4-1 and TRBJ1-5; D unclear. The CDR3 has 14 amino acids. Germline V gene sequence: CDR1 MGHRA, CDR2 YSYEKL. V lost 4 bases and J lost 0, with 7 bases in between. Here the CDR3 reads CASSPGYSNQPQHF. The DNA for the CDR3 is TGCGCCAGCAGCCCCGGTTATAGCAATCAGCCCCAGCATTTT.

CDR3 loop: CASSPVDSSSYEQYV. The CDR3 DNA follows: TGTGCCAGCAGTCCGGTGGACAGCAGCTCCTACGAGCAGTACGTC. This chain links TRBV5-6 with TRBJ2-7; possibly TRBD1 for D (6 bases). Trimming removed 5 bases from V and 0 bases from J, with 15 bases in between. Germline V gives CDR1 SGHDT, CDR2 YYEEEE. This CDR3 comprises 15 residues.

V gene TRBV19 combines with J gene TRBJ2-3; D is undetermined. The CDR3 contains 14 residues. The V and J ends lost 4 bases and 0 bases respectively, with 8 bases between them. The germline gives CDR1 LNHDA, CDR2 SQIVND (reference sequence). CDR3 loop: CASSSGPSTDTQYF. The CDR3 DNA reads as TGTGCCAGTAGTAGCGGCCCTAGCACAGATACGCAGTATTTT.

The V gene is TRBV19, the J gene TRBJ2-3; 9 bases agree with TRBD2. V trimming: 1 base; J trimming: 4 bases; junction bases outside the gene matches: 6. The CDR3 is 16 amino acids. CDR1 LNHDA and CDR2 SQIVND come from the germline V gene (reference sequence). In nucleotides, the CDR3 is TGTGCCAGTAGTATAGGTCCTAGCGGGGCGTCAGATACGCAGTATTTT. It encodes CASSIGPSGASDTQYF.

The chain employs TRBV6-4 and TRBJ2-7, with 7 positions matching TRBD1. The trim removed 2 bases at V and 6 bases at J, leaving 10 bases unmatched. The CDR3 totals 15 residues. Germline V lookup: CDR1 MRHNA, CDR2 SNTAGT. The CDR3 is CASSDRQGGFGEQYV. Written as DNA, the CDR3 is TGTGCCAGCAGTGACCGACAGGGCGGGTTTGGCGAGCAGTACGTC.

This sequence joins TRBV29-1 and TRBJ2-1; TRBD1 aligns across 9 bases. The CDR3 runs to 15 residues. V lost 6 bases and J lost 6; bases outside the gene matches: 12. Germline values: CDR1 SQVTM, CDR2 ANQGSEA. The CDR3 is CSVNRDRDVLNEQFF. CDR3 nucleotides: TGCAGCGTGAACCGGGACAGGGACGTTCTCAATGAGCAGTTCTTC.

The chain uses TRBV7-2 and TRBJ2-3; no clear D. This CDR3 is 13 amino acids long. Trimming took off 2 bases at V and 6 bases at J, with 9 bases between the two ends. CDR1 and CDR2 (germline): SGHTA, FQGNSA. This CDR3 is CASSLYSLDTQYF. The CDR3 bases are TGTGCCAGCAGCTTATACTCCCTTGATACGCAGTATTTT. Combining the CDR3 with reference TRBV7-2 and TRBJ2-3 gives the whole variable domain GAGVSQSPSNKVTEKGKDVELRCDPISGHTALYWYRQSLGQGLEFLIYFQGNSAPDKSGLPSDRFSAERTGGSVSTLTIQRTQQEDSAVYLCASSLYSLDTQYFGPGTRLTVL.

This clone was observed a handful of times. The chain joins TRBV6-1 to TRBJ1-1, with 9 bases matching TRBD1. Unmatched junction bases numbered 3, after V lost 2 bases and J lost 8 bases. Germline V lookup: CDR1 MNHNS, CDR2 SASEGT. CDR3 length equals 13 residues. CDR3 in DNA: TGTGCCAGCAGTGAAACCGGGACAGGGGAAGCTTTCTTT. This encodes CASSETGTGEAFF.

The chain is built from TRBV21-1 and TRBJ2-7; the table calls TRBD1, which could not be checked here. TRBV21-1 is marked as a pseudogene. This CDR3 is built from 17 residues. Here the CDR3 reads CASSYCFRDRASYEQYV. The CDR3 DNA sequence: TGTGCCAGCAGCTACTGTTTCCGGGACAGGGCTTCCTACGAGCAGTACGTC.

The V call is TRBV7-7, the J call TRBJ1-1; D ambiguous. The V end lost 5 bases, the J end lost 10 bases, and 11 bases lay between the germline ends. This CDR3 region has 11 residues. Germline V gene lookup returns CDR1 SSHAT and CDR2 FNYEAQ (reference sequence). The CDR3, as DNA: TGTGCCAGCAGCCTCCCCTACGGAGCTTTCTTT. It encodes CASSLPYGAFF.

The table lists this clone with a count of one. The chain couples TRBV7-6 to TRBJ2-3, with 10 bases lining up with TRBD2. CDR1 and CDR2 (germline): SGHVS, FNYEAQ. The CDR3 runs 16 residues. V was pared by 3 bases and J by 1 base, with 4 bases of the junction left unmatched. The CDR3 loop reads CASSFLAGGGTDTQYF. CDR3 nucleotide sequence: TGTGCCAGCAGCTTCTTAGCGGGGGGAGGCACAGATACGCAGTATTTT.

This clone has more than one count but fewer than ten. V usage is TRBV7-3 and J usage is TRBJ2-1, with TRBD2 matching 7 bases. V gave up 5 bases and J gave up 12 bases; unmatched junction bases: 10. This CDR3 spans 13 amino acids. Germline CDR1 SGHTA, CDR2 FQGTGA. The DNA of the CDR3 is TGTGCCAGCAGCCCAGGAATGGCGGGGGTGCAGTTCTTC. This codes for CASSPGMAGVQFF.

The V and J genes are TRBV7-2 and TRBJ1-1; TRBD1 matches at 7 bases. Losses at the gene ends were 5 bases for V and 5 bases for J; bases not matched to a gene: 5. CDR1 is SGHTA and CDR2 is FQGNSA in the germline V gene. The CDR3 contains 13 residues. The CDR3 reads CASSARQGTEAFF. DNA of the CDR3: TGTGCCAGCAGCGCGCGACAGGGAACTGAAGCTTTCTTT.